This T cell receptor (beta chain) was found in a study of T cell responses to AZD1222 COVID-19 vaccine (dated by TCRdb to about 2021). The study in broad terms: AZD1222 recipients whose second dose came at about 4 weeks and those whose second dose came at about 12 weeks were combined into one group, since spike-specific TCR depth and breadth did not differ between the two schedules. A total of around 240 trial participants underwent TCR sequencing, of whom nearly 210 received two doses of AZD1222 and 26 received two doses of the MenACWY control vaccine. Trial participants were enrolled by age into subgroups of 18-55, 56-69 and 70-plus years, and about 150, 27 and 61 TCR-sequenced participants, respectively, were included in these subgroups.

The paper's findings and limits, for the study overall: CD4 TCRs associated with the vaccine covered the entire spike protein, and the dominant responses were in regions 160-218 and 743-854. Because no samples from the day 14 peak response were available, repertoires could be characterized only after the peak T cell response. Participants were mostly white British, with more females than males. The authors suggested clonal diversity may have been underestimated. In the small 56-69-year group, the increase in depth fell short of significance, most likely because of low power. After two AZD1222 doses, spike-specific TCR breadth and depth were significantly higher than at day 0 and than in MenACWY recipients. Conclusions about previously exposed vaccinees are limited because only six or seven AZD1222 recipients were SARS-CoV-2 seropositive at baseline. Epitopes outside the regions mutated in the B.1.351 and B.1.1.7 variants were reportedly recognized by nearly half of the unique spike-specific TCRs.

Of note for this clone: It has no known antigen specificity. Base qualities are not recorded, but no much larger clone differs from it by a single base.

The CDR3 sequence holds 15 residues, the cysteine and phenylalanine included. Left in the record is the CDR3 DNA by itself, 45 bases read in frame from the first base. Cut back by 5 bases and 0 bases, the V and J ends lie 14 bases apart. Taken from the germline V gene (reference sequence), the CDR1 and CDR2 loops are LNHDA and SQIVND. This specimen's time point label, per the study, means: baseline before first vaccination. Vaccinee samples came from UK trials COV001 and COV002, including a single-blind randomized controlled phase 2/3 trial of AZD1222 (ChAdOx1 nCoV-19) in healthy adults. For TCRbeta chain sequencing, PBMC samples from trial participants were taken at day 0 and at day 28 after the second dose. The CDR3 regions of human TCRbeta chains were subjected to immunosequencing. From the authors' description of their analysis: Repertoire TCRs were matched against a reference library of SARS-CoV-2-specific TCRs generated with the MIRA antigen-specificity platform. Breadth was defined as the fraction of unique TCRs that were SARS-CoV-2-associated. Depth was defined as the fraction of total T cells that were SARS-CoV-2-associated. Each spike-specific TCR was assigned to its reactive spike region and to a CD4 or CD8 class using the MIRA data. Log10-transformed breadth and depth values were compared by one-way ANOVA with Sidak's multiple comparisons tests. Imported from immuneACCESS, the table was reduced by TCRdb to in-frame sequences with V and J called. These copies leave out some clones; in studies compared against another copy, an unresolved V gene accounts for under half, and the cause of the remainder is not known. V and J calls and clone size follow that table, whereas D and trimming were derived from the DNA. The sample table contains about 100,000 clones; only one count was recorded for about 90% of them. The top ten clonotypes cover 1.5% to 2% of the sample.

The chain is assembled from TRBV19 and TRBJ2-7, with TRBD2 perhaps the D gene, on 6 matching bases. This receptor was taken from an adult in good health. The sample consisted of peripheral blood, taken on day 0 of AZD1222 vaccination. The sequenced DNA is TGTGCCAGTAGTCCGGGACTCACAAGCTCCTACGAGCAGTACTTC. Its amino acids are CASSPGLTSSYEQYF.